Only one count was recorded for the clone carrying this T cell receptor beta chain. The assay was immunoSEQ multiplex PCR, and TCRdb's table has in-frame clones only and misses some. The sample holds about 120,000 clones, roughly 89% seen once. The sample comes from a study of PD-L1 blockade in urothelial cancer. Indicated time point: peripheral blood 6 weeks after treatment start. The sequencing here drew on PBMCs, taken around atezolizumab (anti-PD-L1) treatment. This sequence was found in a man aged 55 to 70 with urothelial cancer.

CDR3 sequence reads: CAKLKQRGPYNEQFF. The CDR3 DNA sequence: TGTGCCAAACTTAAACAGCGGGGGCCCTACAATGAGCAGTTCTTC. The gene calls are TRBV25-1 and TRBJ2-1; 8 bases match TRBD2. The germline CDR1 and CDR2 sequences are MGHDK and SYGVNS. Trimming removed 10 bases from V and 2 bases from J; junction bases left unmatched: 10. CDR3 length: 15 amino acids.